A selection of T cell receptor beta chains follows, all from one sample in a study of blood T cell repertoires in COVID-19. Method: immunoSEQ multiplex PCR; TCRdb's copy keeps in-frame clones and lacks some. The table records under 250,000 clones, roughly 86% of them present only once. Sequences were obtained from peripheral blood. All receptors come from a man aged 50 or older with acute or convalescent COVID-19. Each CDR3 is given with its conserved first and last residue. A D gene is named only where the DNA matches it firmly. Clone sizes are given selectively: once, few, many, or a class where the clone is expanded.

TRBJ2-2,TRBV7-8,few,.,CASSFVGSTGELFF,TGTGCCAGCAGCTTCGTGGGGAGCACCGGGGAGCTGTTTTTT
TRBJ1-5,TRBV6-6,.,.,CASRYSNQPQHF,TGTGCCAGCAGATATAGCAATCAGCCCCAGCATTTT
TRBJ2-7,TRBV12-3/TRBV12-4,.,.,CASSRTVGLEQYF,TGTGCCAGCAGTCGGACAGTCGGGCTCGAGCAGTACTTC
TRBJ2-7,TRBV2,.,TRBD2,CASQLAGDYEQYF,TGTGCCTCTCAGTTAGCGGGCGATTACGAGCAGTACTTC
TRBJ2-1,TRBV4-1,.,TRBD2,CASAGEDEQFF,TGCGCCTCCGCGGGGGAAGATGAGCAGTTCTTC
TRBJ1-5,TRBV6-5,.,.,CASQTGHNQPQHF,TGTGCCAGCCAAACAGGGCACAATCAGCCCCAGCATTTT
TRBJ2-3,TRBV10-3,.,TRBD1,CAISEAGTGKPDTQYF,TGTGCCATCAGTGAGGCCGGGACAGGGAAGCCAGATACGCAGTATTTT
TRBJ1-4,TRBV4-1,.,.,CASSQSGDNEKLFF,TGCGCCAGCAGCCAATCTGGAGACAATGAAAAACTGTTTTTT
TRBJ1-3,TRBV6-5,.,.,CASSPRLVSGNTIYF,TGTGCCAGCAGCCCCCGACTGGTCTCTGGAAACACCATATATTTT
TRBJ2-3,TRBV6-4,.,TRBD2,CASSTGTSRTDTQYF,TGTGCCAGCAGTACCGGGACTAGTAGGACAGATACGCAGTATTTT
TRBJ1-3,TRBV7-2,many,TRBD1,CASSFSGTVQTAGNTIYF,TGTGCCAGCAGCTTCTCCGGGACAGTTCAAACGGCTGGAAACACCATATATTTT
TRBJ2-5,TRBV9,few,TRBD2,CASSVAGGRLETQYF,TGTGCCAGCAGCGTAGCGGGGGGGAGGCTAGAGACCCAGTACTTC
TRBJ2-3,TRBV13,.,TRBD2,CASSLGLAGRGDTQYF,TGTGCCAGCAGCTTAGGACTAGCGGGCAGGGGAGATACGCAGTATTTT
TRBJ2-2,TRBV7-9,.,TRBD2,CASGLAGAVGELFF,TGTGCCAGCGGACTAGCGGGAGCGGTCGGGGAGCTGTTTTTT
TRBJ2-7,TRBV30,.,TRBD2,CAWSLAGRFLYEQYF,TGTGCCTGGAGCCTAGCGGGGCGGTTCCTCTACGAGCAGTACTTC
TRBJ2-7,TRBV2,.,TRBD2,CASTAGGKYEQYF,TGTGCCAGCACCGCGGGAGGAAAGTACGAGCAGTACTTC
TRBJ2-1,TRBV5-4,once,.,CASSMDTRNNEQFF,TGTGCCAGCAGCATGGATACTAGGAACAATGAGCAGTTCTTC
TRBJ2-5,TRBV14,.,.,CASSQVVGETQYF,TGTGCCAGCAGCCAAGTGGTCGGGGAGACCCAGTACTTC
TRBJ1-1,TRBV19,.,TRBD1,CASSSQPTGVEVGAFF,TGTGCCAGTAGTTCACAACCGACAGGGGTTGAAGTAGGAGCTTTCTTT
TRBJ1-1,TRBV28,.,.,CASSLAVVAFF,TGTGCCAGCAGTTTAGCAGTCGTAGCTTTCTTT
TRBJ1-5,TRBV29-1,.,TRBD1,CSVGDRGHNQPQHF,TGCAGCGTTGGGGACAGGGGTCACAATCAGCCCCAGCATTTT
TRBJ2-2,TRBV7-2,.,TRBD2,CASSPRLAGGTNTGELFF,TGTGCCAGCAGCCCCCGACTAGCGGGAGGGACGAACACCGGGGAGCTGTTTTTT
TRBJ1-2,TRBV20-1,.,.,CSARDRSNYGYTF,TGCAGTGCTCGTGACAGGTCTAACTATGGCTACACCTTC
TRBJ2-3,TRBV4-2,.,TRBD2,CASSPTSGTLTDTQYF,TGTGCCAGCAGTCCAACCAGCGGGACCCTCACAGATACGCAGTATTTT
TRBJ1-4,TRBV6-5,.,.,CASAGSATNEKLFF,TGTGCCAGCGCGGGGTCAGCAACTAATGAAAAACTGTTTTTT
TRBJ2-6,TRBV11-2,once,TRBD1,CASSWTGTGVGANVLTF,TGTGCCAGCAGCTGGACCGGGACAGGGGTCGGGGCCAACGTCCTGACTTTC
TRBJ1-5,TRBV30,.,.,CAWSVRGQPQHF,TGTGCCTGGAGTGTACGAGGCCAGCCCCAGCATTTT
TRBJ2-1,TRBV19,.,TRBD1,CASRPTGGPSSYNEQFF,TGTGCCAGTAGACCCACAGGGGGCCCTAGCTCCTACAATGAGCAGTTCTTC
TRBJ1-4,TRBV30,few,TRBD1,CAWSVPARGPGKLFF,TGTGCCTGGAGTGTACCCGCCAGGGGGCCGGGAAAACTGTTTTTT
TRBJ2-1,TRBV19,.,TRBD2,CASKRTRSSYNEQFF,TGTGCCAGTAAGCGGACTAGAAGCTCCTACAATGAGCAGTTCTTC
TRBJ1-2,TRBV9,.,TRBD1,CASSVERTGANYGYTF,TGTGCCAGCAGCGTAGAAAGGACAGGGGCTAACTATGGCTACACCTTC
TRBJ1-2,TRBV7-2,.,.,CASSLLGRGRGYTF,TGTGCCAGCAGCTTATTGGGGCGGGGGAGAGGCTACACCTTC
TRBJ2-1,TRBV3-1/TRBV3-2,.,TRBD2,CASSQATAGGSEQFF,TGTGCCAGCAGCCAAGCCACAGCGGGAGGCAGTGAGCAGTTCTTC
TRBJ1-1,TRBV19,.,.,CASSIDRVANTEAFF,TGTGCCAGTAGTATAGACAGGGTCGCGAACACTGAAGCTTTCTTT
TRBJ1-2,TRBV12-3/TRBV12-4,.,.,CASTRGRGYGYTF,TGTGCCAGCACCCGGGGGAGGGGCTATGGCTACACCTTC
TRBJ2-7,TRBV5-4,.,.,CASSWGHRAYEQYF,TGTGCCAGCAGCTGGGGGCACCGGGCCTACGAGCAGTACTTC
TRBJ1-1,TRBV7-9,few,.,CASSLAGALRMNTEAFF,TGTGCCAGCAGCTTAGCTGGGGCCCTGAGGATGAACACTGAAGCTTTCTTT
TRBJ2-2,TRBV19,.,TRBD1,CASSIQGEAGELFF,TGTGCCAGTAGCATACAGGGGGAAGCCGGGGAGCTGTTTTTT
TRBJ1-4,TRBV12-3/TRBV12-4,.,.,CASSPRVEKLFF,TGTGCCAGCAGCCCGAGAGTGGAAAAACTGTTTTTT
TRBJ1-6,TRBV6-5,.,.,CASRRQANNSPLHF,TGTGCCAGCAGACGACAGGCCAATAATTCACCCCTCCACTTT
TRBJ1-3,TRBV5-1,.,TRBD1,CASSLAPTGGLSGNTIYF,TGCGCCAGCAGCTTGGCGCCGACAGGGGGATTGTCTGGAAACACCATATATTTT
TRBJ2-1,TRBV5-1,.,TRBD2,CARTTERGHNEQFF,TGCGCCAGGACTACTGAGCGGGGCCACAATGAGCAGTTCTTC
TRBJ2-7,TRBV6-1,.,TRBD2,CASSEPGLAGYEQYF,TGTGCCAGCAGTGAACCCGGACTAGCGGGGTACGAGCAGTACTTC
TRBJ1-2,TRBV5-4,few,TRBD1,CASSLPPYRGDYGYTF,TGTGCCAGCAGCTTGCCTCCTTACAGGGGGGACTATGGCTACACCTTC
TRBJ2-2,TRBV9,.,TRBD1,CASSADRGSNTGELFF,TGTGCCAGCAGCGCGGACAGGGGGAGCAACACCGGGGAGCTGTTTTTT
TRBJ1-3,TRBV21-1,few,.,CASSRGPISGNTIYF,TGTGCCAGCAGCAGAGGGCCGATCTCTGGAAACACCATATATTTT
TRBJ1-4,TRBV3-1/TRBV3-2,.,TRBD1,CASSPKTGGGPNEKLFF,TGTGCCAGCAGCCCAAAGACAGGGGGTGGTCCAAATGAAAAACTGTTTTTT
TRBJ2-1,TRBV9,.,TRBD2,CASSVLAGSYNEQFF,TGTGCCAGCAGCGTATTAGCGGGCTCCTACAATGAGCAGTTCTTC
TRBJ1-2,TRBV5-1,.,TRBD1,CASSFRQGFNYGYTF,TGCGCCAGCAGCTTTAGACAGGGCTTTAACTATGGCTACACCTTC
TRBJ1-5,TRBV7-2,.,.,CASSQGSTNQPQHF,TGTGCCAGCAGCCAGGGGAGTACCAATCAGCCCCAGCATTTT